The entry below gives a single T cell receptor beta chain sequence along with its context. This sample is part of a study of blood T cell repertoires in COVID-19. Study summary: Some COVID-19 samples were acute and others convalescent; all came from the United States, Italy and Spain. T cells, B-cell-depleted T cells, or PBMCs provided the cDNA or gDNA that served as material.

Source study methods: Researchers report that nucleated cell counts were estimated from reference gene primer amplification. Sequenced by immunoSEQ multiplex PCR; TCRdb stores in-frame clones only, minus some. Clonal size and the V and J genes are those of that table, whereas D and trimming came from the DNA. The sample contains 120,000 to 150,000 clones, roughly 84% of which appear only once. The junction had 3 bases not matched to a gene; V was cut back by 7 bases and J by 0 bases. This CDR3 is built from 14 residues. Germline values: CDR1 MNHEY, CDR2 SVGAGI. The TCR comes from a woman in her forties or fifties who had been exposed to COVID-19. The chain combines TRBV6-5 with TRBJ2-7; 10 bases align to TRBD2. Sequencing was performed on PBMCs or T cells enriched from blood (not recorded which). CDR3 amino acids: CASKTSGVSYEQYF. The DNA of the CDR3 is TGTGCCAGCAAAACTAGCGGGGTCTCCTACGAGCAGTACTTC.